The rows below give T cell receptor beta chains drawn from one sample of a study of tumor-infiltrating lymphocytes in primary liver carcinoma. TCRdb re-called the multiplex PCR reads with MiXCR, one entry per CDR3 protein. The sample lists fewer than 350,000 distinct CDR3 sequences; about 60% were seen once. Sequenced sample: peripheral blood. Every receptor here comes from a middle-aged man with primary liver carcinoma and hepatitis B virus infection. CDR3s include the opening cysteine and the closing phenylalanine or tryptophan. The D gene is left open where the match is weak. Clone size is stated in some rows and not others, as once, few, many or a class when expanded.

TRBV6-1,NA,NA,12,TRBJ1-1,CASSVADITVFF,TGTGCCAGCAGTGTAGCTGACATTACGGTTTTCTTT
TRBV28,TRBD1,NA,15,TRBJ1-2,CASSPPGQGRYGYTF,TGTGCCAGCAGTCCGCCGGGACAGGGACGTTATGGCTACACCTTC
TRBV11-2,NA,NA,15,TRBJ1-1,CASSLGNRPSTEAFF,TGTGCCAGCAGCTTAGGAAACAGACCAAGCACTGAAGCTTTCTTT
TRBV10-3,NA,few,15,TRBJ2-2,CAISEKTVNTGELVF,TGTGCCATCAGTGAGAAGACAGTGAACACCGGGGAGCTGGTTTTT
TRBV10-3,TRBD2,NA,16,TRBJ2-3,CAISDDSGRGPDTQYF,TGTGCCATCAGTGACGATAGCGGGAGGGGGCCAGATACGCAGTATTTT
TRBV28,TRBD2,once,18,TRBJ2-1,CASSLKVGTSGLDNEHFF,TGCGCCAGCAGCTTGAAAGTGGGGACTAGCGGTCTAGACAATGAGCACTTCTTC
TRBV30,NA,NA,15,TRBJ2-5,CAWSVRQELGETQYF,TGTGCCTGGAGTGTCCGGCAGGAGTTAGGGGAGACCCAGTACTTC
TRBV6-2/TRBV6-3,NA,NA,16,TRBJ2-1,CASRHPPGSSYNEQFF,TGTGCCAGCAGACATCCTCCGGGGAGCTCCTACAATGAGCAGTTCTTC
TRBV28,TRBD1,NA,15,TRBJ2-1,CASKILGQAHNEQFF,TGTGCCAGCAAAATCCTGGGACAGGCACACAATGAACAGTTCTTC
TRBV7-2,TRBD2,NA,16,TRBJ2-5,CASSVAGGPRGETQYF,TGTGCCAGCAGCGTAGCGGGAGGGCCTCGAGGGGAGACCCAGTACTTC
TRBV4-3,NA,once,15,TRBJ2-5,CVTSQAVGYQETQYF,TGCGTCACCAGCCAAGCTGTGGGCTACCAAGAGACCCAGTACTTC
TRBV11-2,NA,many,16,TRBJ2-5,CASSLRSGLGQETQYF,TGTGCCAGCAGCCTCCGTTCAGGGTTGGGACAAGAGACCCAGTACTTC
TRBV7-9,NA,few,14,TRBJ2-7,CASSLTGGDYEQYF,TGTGCCAGCAGCTTAACGGGCGGGGACTACGAGCAGTACTTC
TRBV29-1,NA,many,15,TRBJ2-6,CSVSTSGLGANVLTF,TGCAGCGTTTCCACGTCTGGGCTTGGGGCCAACGTCCTGACTTTC
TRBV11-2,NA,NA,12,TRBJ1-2,CASSLGEGLATF,TGTGCCAGCAGCTTAGGTGAGGGGCTCGCCACCTTC
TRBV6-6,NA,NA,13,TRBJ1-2,CAISEGGGYGYTF,TGTGCCATCAGTGAGGGGGGGGGATATGGCTACACCTTC
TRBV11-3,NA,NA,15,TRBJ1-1,CASSLARTANTVALF,TGTGCCAGCAGCTTGGCCAGGACGGCGAACACTGTAGCTCTCTTT
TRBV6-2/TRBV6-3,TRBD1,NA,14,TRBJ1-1,CASRTGALDTEAFF,TGTGCCAGCAGGACAGGGGCCCTAGACACTGAAGCTTTCTTT
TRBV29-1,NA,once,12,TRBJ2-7,CSVEVEEYVQYF,TGCAGCGTTGAAGTAGAGGAGTACGTGCAGTACTTC
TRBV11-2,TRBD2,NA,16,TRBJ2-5,CASSPLRSGSPETQYF,TGTGCCAGCAGCCCCTTACGTAGCGGGAGTCCAGAGACCCAGTATTTC
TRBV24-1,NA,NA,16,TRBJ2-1,CATSDPDMSSYNEQFF,TGTGCCACCAGTGACCCAGACATGAGCTCCTACAATGAGCAGTTCTTC
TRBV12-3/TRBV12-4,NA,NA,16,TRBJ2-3,CAISFQGSEGTDTQYF,TGTGCCATCAGTTTTCAGGGAAGCGAAGGCACAGATACGCAGTATTTT
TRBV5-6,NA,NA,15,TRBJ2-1,CDSSRAGGPYNEQFF,TGTGACAGCAGCCGAGCTGGGGGGCCGTACAATGAGCAGTTCTTC
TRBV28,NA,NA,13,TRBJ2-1,CASSPPGVWEQFF,TGTGCCAGCAGTCCCCCAGGGGTATGGGAGCAGTTCTTC
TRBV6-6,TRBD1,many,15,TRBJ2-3,CASSNPGTETYTQYF,TGTGCCAGCAGTAACCCCGGGACAGAGACTTATACGCAGTATTTT
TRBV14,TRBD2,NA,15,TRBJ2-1,CASSQGTGLAHEQFF,TGTGCCAGCAGCCAAGGTACGGGACTAGCTCATGAGCAGTTCTTC
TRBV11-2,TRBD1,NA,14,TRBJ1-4,CASSISRGLEKLFF,TGTGCCAGCAGCATTAGCAGGGGGCTGGAAAAACTGTTTTTC